Reported below is one T cell receptor beta chain. The sample belongs to a study of T cell changes during pregnancy in multiple sclerosis. Germline CDR1 is MNHNS and CDR2 is SASEGT. Trimming at V came to 7 bases and at J to 7 bases, leaving 12 bases not matched to a gene. The CDR3 totals 15 residues. The repertoire was sequenced with immunoSEQ multiplex PCR; TCRdb's copy has only in-frame clones and lacks some. Of more than 60,000 clones in the sample, approximately 93% are singletons; the top ten hold roughly 1.4%. The chain employs TRBV6-1 and TRBJ2-1; 8 bases line up with TRBD2. The sample in question was peripheral blood, obtained in the second trimester of pregnancy. This TCR was sampled from a female donor with multiple sclerosis, enrolled in a pregnancy study. The CDR3 region is CASTPVREVLNEQFF. The CDR3 coding sequence is TGTGCCAGCACCCCGGTGCGGGAGGTCCTTAATGAGCAGTTCTTC.